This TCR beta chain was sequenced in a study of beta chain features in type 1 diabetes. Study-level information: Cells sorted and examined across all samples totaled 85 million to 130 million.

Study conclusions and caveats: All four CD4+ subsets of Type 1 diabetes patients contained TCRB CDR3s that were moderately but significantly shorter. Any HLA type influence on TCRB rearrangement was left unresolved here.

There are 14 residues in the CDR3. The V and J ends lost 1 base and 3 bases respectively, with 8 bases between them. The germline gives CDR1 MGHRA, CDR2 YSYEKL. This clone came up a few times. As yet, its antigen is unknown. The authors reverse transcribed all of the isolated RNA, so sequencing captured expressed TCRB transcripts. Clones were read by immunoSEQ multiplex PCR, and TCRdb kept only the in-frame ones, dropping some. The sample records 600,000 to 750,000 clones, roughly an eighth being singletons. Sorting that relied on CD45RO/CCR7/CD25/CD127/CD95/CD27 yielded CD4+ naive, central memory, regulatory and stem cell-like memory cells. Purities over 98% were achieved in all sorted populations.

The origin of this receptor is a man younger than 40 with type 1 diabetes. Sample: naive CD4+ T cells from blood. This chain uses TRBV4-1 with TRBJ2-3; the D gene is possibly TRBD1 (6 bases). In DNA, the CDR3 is TGCGCCAGCAGCCAAGGGGGGCGGACAGATACGCAGTATTTT. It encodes CASSQGGRTDTQYF.